This TCR beta chain was captured in a study of OX40 agonist ivuxolimab in advanced cancers. Study overall: The dose-escalation cohort had hepatocellular carcinoma, melanoma, renal cell or head and neck cancer. A mean age of 60 years, range roughly 20 to 85, was recorded, and 70% to 85% were male.

Per germline, CDR1 KGHSH and CDR2 LQKENI. V lost 2 bases to trimming and J lost 3 bases, with 7 bases between them. The CDR3 covers 13 residues. Sequencing was performed with immunoSEQ multiplex PCR; in TCRdb, only in-frame clones are kept and a portion is missing. The profile shows fewer than 45,000 clones, 80% to 90% of them singletons. The sequences come from CD4+ or CD8+ T cells sorted from blood, collected in a trial of the OX40 agonist ivuxolimab. This chain joins TRBV18 and TRBJ1-1; a possible D gene is TRBD1 (5 bases). The TCR sequence derives from an adult with an advanced solid tumor such as melanoma, head and neck, liver or kidney cancer. CDR3 in amino acids: CASSPGTDTEAFF. CDR3 sequence (DNA): TGTGCCAGCTCACCAGGGACGGACACTGAAGCTTTCTTT.